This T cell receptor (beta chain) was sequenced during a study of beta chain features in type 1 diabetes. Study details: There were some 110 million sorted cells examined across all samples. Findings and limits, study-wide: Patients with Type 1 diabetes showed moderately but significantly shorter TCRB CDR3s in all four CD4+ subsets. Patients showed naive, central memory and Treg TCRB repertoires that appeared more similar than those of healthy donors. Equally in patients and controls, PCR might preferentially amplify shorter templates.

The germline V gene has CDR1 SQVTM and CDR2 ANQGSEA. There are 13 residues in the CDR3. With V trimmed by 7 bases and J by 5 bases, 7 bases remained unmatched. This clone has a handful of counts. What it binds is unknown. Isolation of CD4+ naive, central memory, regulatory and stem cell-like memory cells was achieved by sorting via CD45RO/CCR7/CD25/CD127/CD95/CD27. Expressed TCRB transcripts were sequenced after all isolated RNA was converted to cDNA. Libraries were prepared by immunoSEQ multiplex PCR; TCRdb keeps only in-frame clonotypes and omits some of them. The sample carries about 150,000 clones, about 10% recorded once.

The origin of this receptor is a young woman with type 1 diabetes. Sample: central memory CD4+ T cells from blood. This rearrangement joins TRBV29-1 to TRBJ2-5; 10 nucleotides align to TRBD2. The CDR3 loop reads CSGISGRSETQYF. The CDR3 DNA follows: TGCAGCGGCATTAGCGGGAGGAGTGAGACCCAGTACTTC.